The subject of this entry is one T cell receptor beta chain. As processed by the authors: Reference gene primer amplification yielded estimated nucleated cell counts. Only in-frame clones appear in the TCRdb table, and some are missing; sequencing was by immunoSEQ multiplex PCR. The DNA was the basis for D and trimming; V, J and clone size are from that table. Seen here are some 180,000 clones, approximately 91% observed once, and the top ten hold about 18%. These data belong to a study of blood T cell repertoires in COVID-19. Study in general: Samples came from the United States, Italy and Spain, spanning acute and convalescent COVID-19. PBMCs, B-cell-depleted T cells, or T cells provided the cDNA or gDNA that made up the material.

The CDR3 runs to 13 residues. The V gene lost 7 bases and the J gene lost 7 bases, with 16 bases spanning the gap. CDR1 is MDHEN and CDR2 is SYDVKM in the germline V gene. Patients from Seattle were sampled longitudinally, starting during active infection. The TCR sequence derives from a man aged 50-59 years with COVID-19, enrolled during active disease. The chain joins TRBV28 to TRBJ1-2, with D perhaps TRBD1 (5 bases). Sample: peripheral blood. The CDR3, as DNA: TGTGCCAGCATAGACAGTCTGGGACTTGGCTACACCTTC. As protein: CASIDSLGLGYTF.